The 14 T cell receptor beta chains reported below all come from one sample, sequenced in a study of cytomegalovirus exposure and HLA in healthy donors. Primers included in the PCR were 60 Vbeta and 13 Jbeta primers. Measured with immunoSEQ multiplex PCR; TCRdb has only the in-frame clones, and not every one. Of about 190,000 clones in the sample, roughly 74% were seen once. The specimen was PBMCs. These receptor sequences come from a woman in her twenties or thirties in good health and CMV-seropositive.

J is TRBJ1-2 and V is TRBV7-2; 12 bases fit TRBD1. Looked up from germline, CDR1 is SGHTA and CDR2 is FQGNSA. J was trimmed by 8 bases and V by 2 bases; bases with no gene match: 6. CDR3 length equals 15 residues. CDR3 sequence: CASSLSGQGAWGYTF. For the CDR3, the DNA is TGTGCCAGCAGCTTATCGGGACAGGGGGCTTGGGGCTACACCTTC.

Points on this clone: The germline gene is not matched at one end of the junction; a read error may be the cause. This chain's CDR3 is CASSQGREGNTIYF. CDR3 in DNA: TGCGCCAGCAGTCAAGGTCGGGAGGGGAACACCATATATTTT. This rearrangement joins TRBV4-1 to TRBJ1-3; D perhaps matches TRBD1 (5 bases). The CDR3 is 14 residues long. Germline CDR1 is MGHRA and CDR2 is YSYEKL.

The chain uses TRBV9 and TRBJ2-5; D is perhaps TRBD2 (6 bases). The J call could be wrong; TRBJ2-7 is a better fit for the DNA end. CDR1 and CDR2 from the germline V gene are SGDLS and YYNGEE. This CDR3 is built from 14 residues. CDR3 sequence reads: CASSVGGPSDEQYF. The CDR3 DNA follows: TGTGCCAGCAGCGTAGGAGGGCCTAGCGACGAGCAGTACTTC.

This chain joins TRBV30 and TRBJ2-3, with 12 bases aligning to TRBD2. V lost 3 bases to trimming and J lost 4 bases; unmatched junction nucleotides: 5. Germline V gives CDR1 GTSNPN, CDR2 SVGIG (reference sequence). The CDR3 has 15 residues. This CDR3 is CAWSRTSGIADTQYF. The CDR3 region has the DNA TGTGCCTGGAGCCGGACTAGCGGGATCGCAGATACGCAGTATTTT.

The J gene is TRBJ2-7, the V gene TRBV7-6; TRBD2 aligns across 7 bases. Looked up from germline, CDR1 is SGHVS and CDR2 is FNYEAQ. The CDR3 has 16 amino acids. With 4 bases clipped from V and 0 bases from J, the junction kept 9 bases outside the gene matches. The CDR3 here is CASSSLATHVSYEQYF. As DNA, the CDR3 is TGTGCCAGCAGCTCACTAGCGACCCACGTCTCCTACGAGCAGTACTTC.

This chain joins TRBV5-4 and TRBJ2-1, with 14 bases that match TRBD2. The germline CDR1 and CDR2 sequences are SGHNT and YYREEE (reference sequence). V gave up 3 bases and J gave up 0 bases; unmatched junction bases: 2. The CDR3 is made up of 17 amino acids. The CDR3 spells CASSSTSGRASYNEQFF. The DNA for the CDR3 is TGTGCCAGCAGCTCGACTAGCGGGAGGGCCTCCTACAATGAGCAGTTCTTC.

This chain joins TRBV6-5 and TRBJ1-5; D may be TRBD1 (6 bases). CDR1 and CDR2 (germline): MNHEY, SVGAGI. V was shortened by 5 bases and J by 3 bases, with 14 bases between the two germline ends. The CDR3 sequence is 15 residues long. The CDR3 loop is CASSPFTGTNQPQHF. The CDR3 DNA reads TGTGCCAGCAGTCCCTTTACAGGGACCAATCAGCCCCAGCATTTT.

V gene TRBV11-2 combines with J gene TRBJ1-4; 7 nucleotides line up with TRBD1. There are 15 residues in the CDR3. Trimming at V came to 7 bases and at J to 3 bases, leaving 8 bases not matched to a gene. CDR1 and CDR2 (germline): SGHAT, FQNNGV. The CDR3 sequence: CASTGWDSPNEKLFF. The CDR3 DNA reads as TGTGCCAGCACCGGTTGGGACAGCCCTAATGAAAAACTGTTTTTT.

V gene TRBV7-3 combines with J gene TRBJ1-4; 8 bases are a match to TRBD1. This CDR3 is 15 amino acids long. The germline V gene encodes CDR1 SGHTA and CDR2 FQGTGA. The junction had 12 bases not matched to a gene; V was cut back by 7 bases and J by 8 bases. CDR3 sequence (DNA): TGTGCCAGCACCTACCGACAGGGGAGTCTAGAAAAACTGTTTTTT. Translation gives CASTYRQGSLEKLFF.

V is TRBV9 and J is TRBJ2-1; the D gene is possibly TRBD1 (8 bases). The V and J ends lost 0 bases and 9 bases respectively, with 16 bases between them. The CDR3 loop spans 15 amino acids. Germline CDR1 SGDLS, CDR2 YYNGEE. The CDR3 nucleotides read TGTGCCAGCAGCGTAGAACAGGGGGGGCATGGTGAGCAGTTCTTC. Its translation: CASSVEQGGHGEQFF. The whole variable domain, filled in from reference TRBV9 and TRBJ2-1, reads DSGVTQTPKHLITATGQRVTLRCSPRSGDLSVYWYQQSLDQGLQFLIQYYNGEERAKGNILERFSAQQFPDLHSELNLSSLELGDSALYFCASSVEQGGHGEQFFGPGTRLTVL.

This chain joins TRBV19 and TRBJ1-1, with TRBD1 identical over 8 bases. V dropped 6 bases and J dropped 2; count of bases not matched to a gene: 5. CDR3 length equals 14 residues. CDR1 is LNHDA and CDR2 is SQIVND in the germline V gene (reference sequence). The CDR3, as DNA: TGTGCCAGTAGCCTCGGACAGGGCAACACTGAAGCTTTCTTT. Amino acids: CASSLGQGNTEAFF.

This clone was counted a single time. The chain carries TRBV7-9 and TRBJ2-7, with 9 bases matching TRBD2. The length of the CDR3 is 17 residues. V lost 2 bases, J lost 1 base, and 9 bases stayed unmatched. Germline CDR1 is SEHNR and CDR2 is FQNEAQ (reference sequence). The CDR3 DNA reads TGTGCCAGCAGCTTATACCCTAGCGGGGCCGAGTCCTACGAGCAGTACTTC. Translating gives CASSLYPSGAESYEQYF.

This chain joins TRBV13 and TRBJ2-6; perhaps TRBD1 as D (5 bases). The CDR3 is 18 amino acids. Looked up from germline, CDR1 is PRHDT and CDR2 is FYEKMQ (reference sequence). The V and J ends lost 4 bases and 2 bases respectively, with 18 bases between them. The CDR3 bases are TGTGCCAGCAGCTCACCCACCAAACTACAGGCTGGGGCCAACGTCCTGACTTTC. Its protein is CASSSPTKLQAGANVLTF.

V gene TRBV28 combines with J gene TRBJ2-7, with 7 bases that match TRBD1. Germline V gene sequence: CDR1 MDHEN, CDR2 SYDVKM. This CDR3 comprises 13 residues. V lost 5 bases, J lost 9 bases, and 10 bases stayed unmatched. CDR3 protein: CASSTGDSSAQYF. As DNA, the CDR3 is TGTGCCAGCAGTACAGGGGACAGTAGCGCGCAGTACTTC.